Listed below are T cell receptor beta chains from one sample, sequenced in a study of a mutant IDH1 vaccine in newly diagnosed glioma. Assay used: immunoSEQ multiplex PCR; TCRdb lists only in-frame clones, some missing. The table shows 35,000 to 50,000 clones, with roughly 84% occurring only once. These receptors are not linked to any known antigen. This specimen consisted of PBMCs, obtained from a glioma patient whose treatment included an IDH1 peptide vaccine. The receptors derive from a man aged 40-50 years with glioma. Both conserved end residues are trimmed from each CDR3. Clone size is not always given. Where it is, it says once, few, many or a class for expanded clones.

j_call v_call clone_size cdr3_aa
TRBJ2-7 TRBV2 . ASRWTTIDREVYEQY
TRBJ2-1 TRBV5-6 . ASSLVSGEGF
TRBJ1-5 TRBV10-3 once AISESDPSNQPQH
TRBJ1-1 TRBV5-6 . ASSLIRVNTEAF
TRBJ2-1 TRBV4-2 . ASSQSLYRPTYNEQF
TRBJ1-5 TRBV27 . ASRRAGAGQPQH
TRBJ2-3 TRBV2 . AGGAGADTQY
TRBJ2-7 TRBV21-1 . ASSKAGRQGAVSYEQY
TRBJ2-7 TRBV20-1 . SWDRGYEQY
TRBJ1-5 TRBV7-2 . ASSRQGNQPQH
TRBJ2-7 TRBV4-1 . ASSQDGGGGVEQY
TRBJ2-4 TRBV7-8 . ASMSGATGAVGIAKNIQY
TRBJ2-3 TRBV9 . ASSLSSSYTDTQY
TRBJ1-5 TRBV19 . ASMRGDTQLQPQH
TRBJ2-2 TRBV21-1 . ASSRGVQGSNTGELF
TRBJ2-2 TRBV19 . ASNRGLIGELF
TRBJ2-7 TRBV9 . AAPDGGRDEQY
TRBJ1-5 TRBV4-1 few ASSQTGQPLNQPQH
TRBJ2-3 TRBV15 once ATSIAGGTDTQY
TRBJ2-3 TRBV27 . ASSSSGRPTDTQY
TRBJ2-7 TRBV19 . ASSLGPTPYEQY
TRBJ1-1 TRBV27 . ASSLLRYTEAF
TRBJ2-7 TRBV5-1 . ASSNGGREQY
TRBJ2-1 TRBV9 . ATDRLDEQF
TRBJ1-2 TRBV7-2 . ASSYMTGANYGYT
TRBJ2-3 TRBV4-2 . ASSQGLAGYDTQY